Following are 23 T cell receptor beta chains from one sample sequenced in a study of beta chain features in type 1 diabetes. Study outcomes and limitations: There was a moderate but significant shortening of TCRB CDR3s in all four CD4+ subsets of Type 1 diabetes patients.

Isolated RNA was reverse transcribed in full, so expressed TCRB transcripts were sequenced. Sequencing used immunoSEQ multiplex PCR; TCRdb keeps in-frame clones, though not all of them. The sample includes hundreds of thousands of clones, over 14% seen only once; the top ten take less than 0.02%. These receptors are not linked to any known antigen. Sample: naive CD4+ T cells from blood. These receptors originate from a man between 18 and 29 years old with type 1 diabetes.

This clone came up a few times. The DNA for the CDR3 is TGTGCCAGCATACGAGGGGGCACCCAGTACTTC. Encoded protein: CASIRGGTQYF. V usage is TRBV27 and J usage is TRBJ2-5, with 7 bases matching TRBD1. From germline, CDR1 is MNHEY and CDR2 SMNVEV (reference sequence). The CDR3 extends over 11 amino acids. J was trimmed by 8 bases and V by 7 bases; bases with no gene match: 4.

The chain recombines TRBV6-6 with TRBJ2-7, with 7 bases fitting TRBD2. Germline V lookup: CDR1 MNHNY, CDR2 SVGAGI (reference sequence). Trimming took 0 bases from V and 5 from J; bases not matched to a gene: 4. CDR3 size: 14 residues. The CDR3 sequence is CASSYSRTSDEQYF. The CDR3 DNA sequence: TGTGCCAGCAGTTACTCCCGAACTAGCGACGAGCAGTACTTC.

This clone was counted many times. The V call is TRBV23-1, the J call TRBJ1-5; D remains ambiguous. TRBV23-1 qualifies as an ORF whose function is uncertain. V lost 4 bases to trimming and J lost 3 bases, with 7 bases between them. The CDR3 sequence is 13 residues long. The chain's CDR3 is CASSPRYNQPQHF. For the CDR3, the DNA is TGCGCCAGCAGTCCACGGTACAATCAGCCCCAGCATTTT.

This clone was counted a few times. The chain has TRBV18 and TRBJ1-5; TRBD1 might be the D (5 bases). The CDR3 runs 15 residues. Germline V CDR1 and CDR2: KGHSH, LQKENI. V dropped 3 bases and J dropped 6 bases, with 15 bases sitting between them. The chain's CDR3 is CASSPSGGRSQPQHF. In DNA form, the CDR3 reads TGTGCCAGCTCACCGTCGGGGGGAAGAAGTCAGCCCCAGCATTTT. The full variable domain, in which reference TRBV18 and TRBJ1-5 provide the parts outside the CDR3, is NAGVMQNPRHLVRRRGQEARLRCSPMKGHSHVYWYRQLPEEGLKFMVYLQKENIIDESGMPKERFSAEFPKEGPSILRIQQVVRGDSAAYFCASSPSGGRSQPQHFGDGTRLSIL.

The chain uses TRBV9 and TRBJ2-3; TRBD2 agrees at 7 bases. The trim removed 2 bases at V and 10 bases at J, leaving 16 bases unmatched. The length of the CDR3 is 16 residues. Germline loops: CDR1 SGDLS, CDR2 YYNGEE. DNA for the CDR3: TGTGCCAGCAGCGTTAGTAGCGGGCCCACCCAGTGGCCGCAGTATTTT. Translating gives CASSVSSGPTQWPQYF.

This clone was seen only a few times. The chain has TRBV18 and TRBJ1-1; D ambiguous. Trimming cost V 1 base and J 6 bases, with 9 bases left between them. The CDR3 length is 13 residues. CDR1 is KGHSH, CDR2 LQKENI, per germline. The chain's CDR3 is CASSPLNRAEAFF. In DNA form, the CDR3 reads TGTGCCAGCTCACCACTCAACCGGGCTGAAGCTTTCTTT.

This clone was detected only a few times. The genes are TRBV7-9 and TRBJ2-1; TRBD1 agrees at 9 bases. CDR3 length: 14 residues. The V and J ends lost 5 bases and 9 bases, in that order; junction bases with no gene match: 8. Germline CDR1 and CDR2: SEHNR and FQNEAQ (reference sequence). Here the CDR3 DNA reads TGTGCCAGCAGCCAGAGAGAGGGACAGGGTGAGCAGTTCTTC. This sequence encodes CASSQREGQGEQFF.

This chain connects TRBV7-9 to TRBJ1-2; D is unclear. The CDR3 length is 12 residues. Germline V gives CDR1 SEHNR, CDR2 FQNEAQ (reference sequence). V was shortened by 5 bases and J by 7 bases, with 11 bases between the two germline ends. CDR3 nucleotides: TGTGCCAGCAGCCGGGAGGCCCGTGGCTACACCTTC. Translation gives CASSREARGYTF.

The rearrangement joins TRBV18 to TRBJ2-7; TRBD2 is a possible D gene (5 bases). The CDR3 is 13 amino acids. Deletions cut 8 bases from V and 6 bases from J, with 17 bases between. Germline V gene lookup returns CDR1 KGHSH and CDR2 LQKENI. CDR3 nucleotide sequence: TGTGCCAGCGTGGCGGGTTCAATGGGCGAGCAGTACTTC. It encodes CASVAGSMGEQYF. Full variable domain (rest looked up from reference TRBV18 and TRBJ2-7): NAGVMQNPRHLVRRRGQEARLRCSPMKGHSHVYWYRQLPEEGLKFMVYLQKENIIDESGMPKERFSAEFPKEGPSILRIQQVVRGDSAAYFCASVAGSMGEQYFGPGTRLTVT.

The chain couples TRBV9 to TRBJ1-2, with D perhaps TRBD1 (5 bases). V shed 2 bases and J shed 5 bases, with 22 bases lying between them. The CDR3 is 17 residues long. The V gene's germline CDR1 is SGDLS and CDR2 YYNGEE. CDR3 region: CASSVAGERQLEYGYTF. CDR3 DNA sequence: TGTGCCAGCAGCGTGGCAGGAGAGAGACAGCTAGAGTATGGCTACACCTTC.

V is TRBV2 and J is TRBJ1-4; TRBD1 matches 7 bases. The CDR3 is made up of 15 amino acids. With 4 bases clipped from V and 8 bases from J, the junction kept 10 bases outside the gene matches. Germline V lookup: CDR1 SNHLY, CDR2 FYNNEI. The CDR3 here is CASSVGQATREKLFF. In DNA, the CDR3 is TGTGCCAGCAGTGTCGGACAGGCTACTCGCGAAAAACTGTTTTTT.

The CDR3 protein is CAASPVSGANVLTF. CDR3 DNA: TGCGCCGCCTCACCGGTCTCTGGGGCCAACGTCCTGACTTTC. The V and J genes are TRBV4-3 and TRBJ2-6, with D uncertain. This CDR3 has 14 amino acids. V lost 11 bases and J 0 bases, leaving 11 bases between the germline ends. Germline values: CDR1 LGHNA, CDR2 YSLEER.

This clone was found a few times. This chain uses TRBV7-9 with TRBJ2-1; possibly TRBD1 for D (6 bases). This CDR3 spans 16 amino acids. Germline values: CDR1 SEHNR, CDR2 FQNEAQ (reference sequence). The ends were cut back, 5 bases at V and 6 bases at J, with 20 bases in the middle. CDR3 sequence (DNA): TGTGCCAGCAGCCCTAAGGGGGACCGAATTTTCAATGAGCAGTTCTTC. Its protein product is CASSPKGDRIFNEQFF.

This clone was picked up a small number of times. This chain connects TRBV28 to TRBJ1-2; 7 bases align to TRBD1. Germline loops: CDR1 MDHEN, CDR2 SYDVKM. The CDR3 has 15 residues. V lost 1 base to trimming and J lost 4 bases; unmatched junction nucleotides: 6. Here the CDR3 reads CASSLSRGQTYGYTF. The CDR3 DNA reads as TGTGCCAGCAGTTTATCCCGGGGACAGACCTATGGCTACACCTTC.

This clone turned up a few times. The rearrangement joins TRBV5-5 to TRBJ2-5; 12 bases align to TRBD2. The CDR3 is 16 residues long. The ends lost 0 bases at V and 5 bases at J; junction bases unmatched: 5. Germline V gene lookup returns CDR1 SGHKS and CDR2 YYEKEE (reference sequence). The CDR3 here is CASSLVLAGGLETQYF. The CDR3 DNA follows: TGTGCCAGCAGCTTGGTGCTAGCGGGAGGGTTGGAGACCCAGTACTTC.

The rearrangement joins TRBV11-2 to TRBJ2-7, with D perhaps matching TRBD2 (5 bases). The CDR3 is 15 amino acids. The germline V gene encodes CDR1 SGHAT and CDR2 FQNNGV. Deletions cut 6 bases from V and 1 base from J, with 16 bases between. CDR3 loop: CASRLPGLLSYEQYF. DNA of the CDR3: TGTGCCAGCAGGTTGCCCGGACTCCTATCCTACGAGCAGTACTTC.

This clone came up a few times. V gene TRBV4-3 combines with J gene TRBJ2-7, with 11 bases fitting TRBD1. With V trimmed by 1 base and J by 5 bases, 4 bases remained unmatched. This CDR3 is 15 amino acids long. Germline V CDR1 and CDR2: LGHNA, YSLEER. The CDR3 is CASSQAGTGGNEQYF. CDR3 DNA: TGCGCCAGCAGCCAAGCCGGGACAGGGGGGAACGAGCAGTACTTC.

This clone turned up a few times. The gene calls are TRBV7-6 and TRBJ2-3; 11 bases agree with TRBD2. The CDR3 runs 18 residues. V shed 3 bases and J 2 bases; nucleotides not matched to a gene: 10. Germline CDR1 SGHVS, CDR2 FNYEAQ. The CDR3 is CASSFLSATSGDTDTQYF. The DNA of the CDR3 is TGTGCCAGCAGCTTTTTGTCAGCGACTAGCGGGGACACAGATACGCAGTATTTT.

The V and J genes are TRBV7-8 and TRBJ1-5; perhaps TRBD1 as D (5 bases). The CDR3 sequence is 15 residues long. Germline CDR1 reads SGHVS; CDR2 reads FQNEAQ. The V end lost 4 bases, the J end lost 4 bases, and 14 bases lay between the germline ends. The CDR3 protein is CASSSTGTPNQPQHF. CDR3 in DNA: TGTGCCAGCAGCTCGACGGGGACTCCAAATCAGCCCCAGCATTTT.

This clone was counted only a few times. Other DNA sequences in this sample translate to the same CDR3. The rearrangement joins TRBV29-1 to TRBJ1-1; maybe TRBD1 (6 bases). This CDR3 is 13 amino acids long. Germline lookup yields CDR1 SQVTM and CDR2 ANQGSEA. V gave up 7 bases and J gave up 0 bases, with 12 bases separating them. The CDR3 here is CSAGGQLNTEAFF. DNA of the CDR3: TGCAGCGCCGGAGGACAGTTGAACACTGAAGCTTTCTTT.

The rearrangement joins TRBV7-2 to TRBJ1-2, with TRBD1 matching 11 bases. From germline, CDR1 is SGHTA and CDR2 FQGNSA. The CDR3 covers 16 residues. The J segment lost 4 bases and the V segment lost 1 base, leaving 5 bases of the junction unmatched. The CDR3 loop is CASSLGGTGGIYGYTF. The DNA for the CDR3 is TGTGCCAGCAGCTTAGGAGGGACAGGGGGGATCTATGGCTACACCTTC.

The chain employs TRBV5-1 and TRBJ2-1; 13 positions agree with TRBD2. Trimming at V came to 4 bases and at J to 3 bases, leaving 4 bases not matched to a gene. The germline CDR1 and CDR2 sequences are SGHRS and YFSETQ. The CDR3 has 16 residues. CDR3 bases: TGCGCCAGCAGCACGGGACTAGCGGGGTACTACAATGAGCAGTTCTTC. Residues: CASSTGLAGYYNEQFF.

Only a few counts were recorded for this clone. V usage is TRBV29-1 and J usage is TRBJ1-1; maybe TRBD1 (6 bases). The germline V gene has CDR1 SQVTM and CDR2 ANQGSEA. The length of the CDR3 is 11 residues. CDR3 loop: CTPRDNAEAFF. Here the CDR3 DNA reads TGCACTCCCCGGGACAACGCTGAAGCTTTCTTT.